A single sample gave rise to the 2 T cell receptor beta chains below, sequenced in a study of technical replicates of blood from several donors. The data were produced by immunoSEQ multiplex PCR, yet TCRdb's version contains in-frame clones alone and is incomplete. The sample gives approximately 70,000 clones, about nine tenths of which show up once; 0.42% is in the top ten. Sequencing was done on a sample of T cells isolated from PBMCs. The receptors here all came from a human donor in good health.

This clone was observed a few times. This chain connects TRBV27 to TRBJ2-2; D possibly corresponds to TRBD1 (5 bases). The CDR3 sequence is 14 residues long. Germline V gives CDR1 MNHEY, CDR2 SMNVEV (reference sequence). V was clipped by 6 bases and J by 3 bases, with 11 bases between them. DNA of the CDR3: TGTGCCAGCAGCTTAACAGGTTACACCGGGGAGCTGTTTTTT. Residues: CASSLTGYTGELFF.

CDR3 residues: CASMGGPGELFF. CDR3 DNA sequence: TGTGCCAGCATGGGGGGGCCCGGGGAGCTGTTTTTT. The chain has TRBV7-3 and TRBJ2-2, with D possibly matching TRBD2 (7 bases). This CDR3 has 12 residues. The germline V and J ends were trimmed by 7 bases and 6 bases, with 9 bases remaining between them. CDR1 is SGHTA, CDR2 FQGTGA, per germline.